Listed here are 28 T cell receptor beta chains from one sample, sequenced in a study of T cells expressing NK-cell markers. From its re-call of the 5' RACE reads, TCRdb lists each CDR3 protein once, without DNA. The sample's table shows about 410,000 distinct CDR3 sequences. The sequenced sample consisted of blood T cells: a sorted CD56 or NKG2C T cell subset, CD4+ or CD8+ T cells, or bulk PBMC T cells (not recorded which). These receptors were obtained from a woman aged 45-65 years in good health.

CDR3 sequence reads: CASSSREYGYTF. The V gene is TRBV12-3 or TRBV12-4, the J gene TRBJ1-2. The length of the CDR3 is 12 residues.

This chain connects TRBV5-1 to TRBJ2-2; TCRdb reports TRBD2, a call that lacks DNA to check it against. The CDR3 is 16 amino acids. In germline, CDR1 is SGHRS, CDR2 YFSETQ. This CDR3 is CASSLLAGARSGELFF.

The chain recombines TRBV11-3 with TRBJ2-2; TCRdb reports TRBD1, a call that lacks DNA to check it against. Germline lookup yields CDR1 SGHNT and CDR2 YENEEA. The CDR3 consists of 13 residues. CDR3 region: CASRRTGPGELFF.

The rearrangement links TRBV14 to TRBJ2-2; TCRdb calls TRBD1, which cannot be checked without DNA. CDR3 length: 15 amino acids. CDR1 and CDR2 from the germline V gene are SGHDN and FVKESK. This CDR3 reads CASGGQTRGTGELFF.

This chain's CDR3 is CSARHHSGGATYNEQFF. The chain is built from TRBV20-1 and TRBJ2-1. This CDR3 is 17 amino acids long. Germline values: CDR1 DFQATT, CDR2 SNEGSKA (reference sequence).

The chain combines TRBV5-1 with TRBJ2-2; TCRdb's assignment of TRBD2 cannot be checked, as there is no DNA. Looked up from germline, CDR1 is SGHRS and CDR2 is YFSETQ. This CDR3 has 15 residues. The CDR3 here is CASSLEREYIGELFF.

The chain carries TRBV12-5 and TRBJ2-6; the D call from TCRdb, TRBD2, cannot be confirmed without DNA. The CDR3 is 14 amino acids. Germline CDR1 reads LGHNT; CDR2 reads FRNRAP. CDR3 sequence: CASGLGSGANVLTF.

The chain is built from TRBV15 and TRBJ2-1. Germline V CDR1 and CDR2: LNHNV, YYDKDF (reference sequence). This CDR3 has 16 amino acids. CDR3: CATSREATFVYNEQFF.

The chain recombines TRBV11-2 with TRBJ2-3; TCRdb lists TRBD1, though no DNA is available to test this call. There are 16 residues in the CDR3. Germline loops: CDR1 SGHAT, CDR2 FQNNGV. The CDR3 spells CASVGGTASWVNTQYF.

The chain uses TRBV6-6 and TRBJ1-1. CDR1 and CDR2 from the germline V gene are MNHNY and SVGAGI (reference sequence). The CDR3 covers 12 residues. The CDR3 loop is CASALETTEAFF.

The CDR3 spells CATSEYRTDTQYF. The V gene is TRBV24-1, the J gene TRBJ2-3. This CDR3 is built from 13 residues. Germline CDR1 and CDR2: KGHDR and SFDVKD.

The chain's CDR3 is CASSQSGAKNIQYF. V and J are TRBV3-1 and TRBJ2-4. This CDR3 region has 14 residues. Germline CDR1 reads LGHDT; CDR2 reads YNNKEL (reference sequence).

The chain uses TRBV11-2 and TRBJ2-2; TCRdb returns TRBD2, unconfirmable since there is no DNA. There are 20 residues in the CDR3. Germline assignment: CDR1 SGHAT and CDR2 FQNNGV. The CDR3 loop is CASRSLRRLAGAVSGGELFF.

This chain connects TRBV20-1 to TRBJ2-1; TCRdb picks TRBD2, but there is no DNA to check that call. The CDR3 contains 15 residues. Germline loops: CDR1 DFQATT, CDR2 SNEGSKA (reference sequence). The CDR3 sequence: CSAHRLAGVAYEQFF.

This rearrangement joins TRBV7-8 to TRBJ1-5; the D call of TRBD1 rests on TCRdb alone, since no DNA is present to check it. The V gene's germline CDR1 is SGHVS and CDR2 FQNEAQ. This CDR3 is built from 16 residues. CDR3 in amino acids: CASSFRGGQGYQPQHF.

The CDR3 sequence: CASSPQLSGRGHEQYF. V gene TRBV28 combines with J gene TRBJ2-7; checking the TCRdb D call of TRBD2 is not possible without DNA. This CDR3 region has 16 residues. CDR1 is MDHEN and CDR2 is SYDVKM in the germline V gene.

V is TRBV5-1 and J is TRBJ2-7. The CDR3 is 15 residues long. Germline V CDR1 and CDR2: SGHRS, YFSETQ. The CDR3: CASSLTLGATYEQYF.

CDR3 sequence: CATTMGLASYNEQFF. This chain links TRBV5-8 with TRBJ2-1. The CDR3 extends over 15 amino acids. Germline assignment: CDR1 SGHTS and CDR2 YDEGEE.

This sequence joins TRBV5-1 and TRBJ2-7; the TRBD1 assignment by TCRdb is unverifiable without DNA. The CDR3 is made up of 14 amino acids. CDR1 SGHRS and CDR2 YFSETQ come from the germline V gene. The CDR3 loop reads CASSLDGQDSEQYF.

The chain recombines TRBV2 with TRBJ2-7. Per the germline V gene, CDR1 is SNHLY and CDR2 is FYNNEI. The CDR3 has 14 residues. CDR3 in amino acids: CASDKQKSSYEQYF.

The CDR3 sequence is CASSYSRGIKSEAFF. This rearrangement joins TRBV6-5 to TRBJ1-1. CDR3 length: 15 amino acids. CDR1 is MNHEY, CDR2 SVGAGI, per germline.

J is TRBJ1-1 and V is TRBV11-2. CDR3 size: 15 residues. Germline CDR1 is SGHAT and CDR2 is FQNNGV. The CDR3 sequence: CASSLDRIIGTEAFF.

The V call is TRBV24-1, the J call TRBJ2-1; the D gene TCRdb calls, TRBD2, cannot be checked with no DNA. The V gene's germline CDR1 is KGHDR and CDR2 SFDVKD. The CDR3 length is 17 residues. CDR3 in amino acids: CATRGPSTSRNYNEQFF.

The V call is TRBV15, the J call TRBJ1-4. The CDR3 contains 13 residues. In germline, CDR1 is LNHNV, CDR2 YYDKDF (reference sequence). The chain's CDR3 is CATWTVSNEKLFF. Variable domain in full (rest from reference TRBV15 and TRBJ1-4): DAMVIQNPRYQVTQFGKPVTLSCSQTLNHNVMYWYQQKSSQAPKLLFHYYDKDFNNEADTPDNFQSRRPNTSFCFLDIRSPGLGDTAMYLCATWTVSNEKLFFGSGTQLSVL.

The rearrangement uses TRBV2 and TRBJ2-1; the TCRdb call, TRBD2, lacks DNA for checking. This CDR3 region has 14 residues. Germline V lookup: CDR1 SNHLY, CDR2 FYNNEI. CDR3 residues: CASSDNRASREQFF.

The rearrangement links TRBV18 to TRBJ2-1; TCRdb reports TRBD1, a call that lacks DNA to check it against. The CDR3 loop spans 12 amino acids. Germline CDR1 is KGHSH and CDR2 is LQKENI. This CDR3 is CASSQDSYEQFF.

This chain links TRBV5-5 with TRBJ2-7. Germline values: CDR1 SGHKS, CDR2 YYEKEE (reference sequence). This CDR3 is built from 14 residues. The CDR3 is CASSEDAWRYEQYF.

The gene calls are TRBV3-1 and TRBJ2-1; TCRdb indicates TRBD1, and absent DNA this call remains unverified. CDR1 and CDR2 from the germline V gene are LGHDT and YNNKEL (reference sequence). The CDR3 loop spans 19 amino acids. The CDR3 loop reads CASSHLSSRGRGSYNEQFF.